Reported below is one T cell receptor beta chain. Its specificity is not known. These data belong to a study of blood T cells in healthy people across ages. Study observations and caveats: Researchers report that TCR beta diversity correlated strongly with naive T cell percentage. Unknown donor CMV status possibly confounded expanded clonotype changes.

A sample-barcoded 5' primer and a J-beta primer mix were used in a second PCR of roughly 6 to 11 cycles. TCRdb independently ran MiXCR on the 5' RACE reads; one entry per CDR3 protein. The table lists over 1.5 million distinct CDR3 sequences, about 49% of them singletons. This clonotype was obtained from a woman aged 40 to 50 in good health. Sequenced material: blood.

For the CDR3, the DNA is TGCAGCGTTTTCCGTCCCGGGGGGTTTGCCGATACGCAGTATTTT. This codes for CSVFRPGGFADTQYF. V usage is TRBV29-1 and J usage is TRBJ2-3; 7 bases align to TRBD2. Trimming cost V 5 bases and J 6 bases; bases outside gene matches: 14. Germline lookup yields CDR1 SQVTM and CDR2 ANQGSEA. This CDR3 comprises 15 residues.